The source of this T cell receptor (beta chain) is a study of cytomegalovirus exposure and HLA in healthy donors. Study-level points and caveats: In all likelihood, a cluster of highly shared sequence variants was a sequencing artifact. In terms of immune exposure information, only CMV serostatus was available.

Donors had nominal health at sampling but likely had unrecorded immune exposures. Trimming shortened V by 0 bases and J by 4 bases, and 5 bases separated the two germline ends. The germline V gene encodes CDR1 SGHRS and CDR2 YFSETQ. The CDR3 is made up of 13 amino acids. Primers included in the PCR were 60 Vbeta and 13 Jbeta primers. Sequencing was performed with immunoSEQ multiplex PCR; in TCRdb, only in-frame clones are kept and a portion is missing. The sample contains 150,000 to 200,000 clones, approximately 84% of which appear only once. Of note for this clone: Its antigen is undetermined.

V is TRBV5-1 and J is TRBJ1-5; unclear D gene. The specimen sequenced was PBMCs. This sequence was found in a woman aged 35 to 49 in good health and CMV-seropositive. The CDR3 nucleotides read TGCGCCAGCAGCTTGGGCACAAATCAGCCCCAGCATTTT. Protein product: CASSLGTNQPQHF. Complete variable domain (other parts from reference TRBV5-1 and TRBJ1-5): KAGVTQTPRYLIKTRGQQVTLSCSPISGHRSVSWYQQTPGQGLQFLFEYFSETQRNKGNFPGRFSGRQFSNSRSEMNVSTLELGDSALYLCASSLGTNQPQHFGDGTRLSIL.